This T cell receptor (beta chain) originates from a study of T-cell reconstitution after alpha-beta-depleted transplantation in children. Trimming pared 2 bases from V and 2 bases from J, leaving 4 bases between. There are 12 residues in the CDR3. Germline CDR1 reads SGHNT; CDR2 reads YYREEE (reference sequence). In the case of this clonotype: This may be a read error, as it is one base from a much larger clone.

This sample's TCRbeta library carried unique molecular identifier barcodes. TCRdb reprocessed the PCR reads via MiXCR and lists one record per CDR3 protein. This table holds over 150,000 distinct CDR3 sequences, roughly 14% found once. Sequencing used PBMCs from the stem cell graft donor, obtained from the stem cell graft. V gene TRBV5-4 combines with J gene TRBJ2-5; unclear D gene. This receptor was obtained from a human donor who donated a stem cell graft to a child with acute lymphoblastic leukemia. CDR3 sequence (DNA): TGTGCCAGCAGCTTCTTTCAAGAGACCCAGTACTTC. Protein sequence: CASSFFQETQYF. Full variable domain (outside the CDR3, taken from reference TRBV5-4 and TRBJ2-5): ETGVTQSPTHLIKTRGQQVTLRCSSQSGHNTVSWYQQALGQGPQFIFQYYREEENGRGNFPPRFSGLQFPNYSSELNVNALELDDSALYLCASSFFQETQYFGPGTRLLVL.